The subject of this entry is one T cell receptor (delta chain). Its specificity is unknown. Extracted RNA was reverse transcribed into cDNA. Multiplex PCR used pooled V-gene forward primers and a constant-region reverse primer to amplify CDR3s. TCRdb re-analyzed the multiplex PCR reads via CATT. Of about 55,000 delta-chain clones in the sample, about 16% were seen once. The CDR3 consists of 28 residues. CDR1 and CDR2 (germline): TSWWSYY, QGS. Trimming took 0 bases from V and 4 from J; bases not matched to a gene: 38. The data were taken from a study of Vδ1+ human thymocytes. Whole-study findings and limits: TRD repertoires were essentially private, unlike widely shared TRG clonotypes. Highly polyclonal TRG and TRD repertoires with Gaussian CDR3 length distributions appeared in thymus. Around a fifth of thymic delta-chain sequences were Vdelta2, with few Vdelta3, unlike blood Vdelta1+ controls.

This clonotype originated in a boy less than two years old who had congenital heart surgery. This chain joins TRDV1 and TRDJ1; 13 bases are shared with TRDD3. The sequencing input was Vdelta1+ gamma-delta thymocytes from the thymus. Noted subset: FACS-sorted CD3+ TCRalphabeta- TCRVdelta1+ TCRVdelta2- thymocytes. The DNA of the CDR3 is TGTGCTCTTGGGGAACTTATCCCCCTTTCCTACGTAACTGGGGGATACGCGTACCCTAGGTCAAGCTACGATAAACTCATCTTT. Translation gives CALGELIPLSYVTGGYAYPRSSYDKLIF.